The entry below describes one T cell receptor beta chain. What antigen it recognizes has not been identified. No clone much larger than this one lies a single base away; base qualities are absent. Ends trimmed: V by 0 bases, J by 7 bases; bases unmatched to a gene: 6. From its cysteine to its phenylalanine, the CDR3 spans 15 amino acids. Of all the DNA, just the CDR3 is kept, 45 bases in frame from base 1. From the germline V gene (reference sequence), CDR1 is MNHEY and CDR2 is SMNVEV. Inclusion was restricted to participants for whom at least one PBMC sample before ART initiation and at least two post-ART samples were available. Every participant with HIV received treatment in the United States of America. Cryopreserved samples of 1-10 million PBMC were thawed and washed before DNA extraction. At the time of the earliest PBMC sample for each participant with HIV, ages ranged from about 23 to 60 years. PBMC samples from each participant spanned 1-4 timepoints before ART initiation and 2-8 timepoints after ART initiation, with a median of 7 samples. Serial HIV viral load, CD4+ T-cell count, ART history and demographic data were obtained for every participant. Genomic DNA was extracted from unsorted PBMC with a Qiagen kit on a QIAcube, with processing performed in batches of 12 samples.

The sample originates from a study of long-term antiretroviral therapy in people with HIV (dated by TCRdb to about 2022). For the study in its entirety: The earliest samples were collected roughly a decade before the 2015 WHO recommendation for immediate ART, at a time when ART was usually postponed until CD4 counts fell. A retrospective serial study tested whether changes in peripheral blood TRB repertoire composition and diversity were associated with ART initiation and durable HIV suppression. The cohort contributed fewer than 200 cryopreserved PBMC samples from a few dozen adults with confirmed HIV infection, collected serially over a mean of approximately 6 years (range 1-12). Among the 25 to 30 participants with HIV, about 11 were female. No cross-contamination during QIAcube processing was seen in test extractions of a monoclonal T-cell line run alongside 30 or so polyclonal samples.

Overall study outcomes, separate from this receptor: The samples span the years 2004 to 2017, and the ART regimens used may be less effective than current regimens. Expanded TRB clones identified before ART initiation dominated the repertoire across all time points, though the dominance fluctuated and decreased in many PLHIV after ART. Compared with controls, HIV repertoires had narrower CDR3 length ranges, and the network structure pointed to an antigen-experienced repertoire that shifted only slightly toward naive after ART. Owing to limited PBMC availability, only the TCR beta chain was sequenced, without alpha chain pairing. A significant increase in TRB diversity was found to be associated with ART initiation, although TRB diversity was observed to remain significantly below that of transplant donor controls even after long-term ART. Inferences about post-ART repertoire changes are limited because no data were available on ART adherence, viral resistance or therapy changes. Unsorted PBMC were profiled instead of sorted CD4+ and CD8+ T cells because pre-ART samples had limited cell numbers.

Sequencing of the TRB variable region was done with the immunoSEQ hsTCRB v3.0 assay at survey level resolution. The target sequencing depth for TRB was roughly 40,000-50,000 T-cell genomes per sample. Pooled TRB libraries were sequenced on an Illumina MiSeq with a v3 150-cycle kit. In the authors' own workflow: Repertoire analysis was performed in R inside a reproducible Nextflow workflow that covered QC, data transformation and analysis. LymphoSeq2, an R package for AIRR-Seq data exploration, was used to implement custom analyses. After excluding a few samples that yielded fewer than 5000 total TRB sequences, some 180 HIV repertoires remained for analysis. Of the approximately 190 retained HIV repertoires, almost 60 were collected before and around 130 after ART initiation. Each repertoire was downsampled to 5000 TRB nucleotide sequences, and summary statistics were averaged across 100 downsampling iterations. Only TRB sequences with CDR3 regions of at least seven amino acids were retained for analysis. Diversity was assessed using a clonality score derived from Shannon entropy and using the Gini coefficient. In the repertoire networks, any two of the top 5000 CDR3 amino acid sequences were connected whenever the two sequences differed by an edit distance of one. Antigen specificity groups and MHC restriction were predicted for TRB CDR3 amino acid sequences with GLIPH2. Known CMV, EBV, HIV or tissue antigen associations were flagged by matching CDR3 amino acid sequences against VDJdb and McPAS-TCR. Pre-ART, post-ART and control groups were compared with Wilcoxon signed-rank tests and Holm-Bonferroni correction. TCRdb's version of the immuneACCESS table is confined to in-frame rearrangements and falls short of the full clone set. An unresolved V gene accounts for under half of the shortfall where checked; the remainder is of unknown origin. Clone size and the V and J calls come from that table; the DNA yielded D and trimming. Recorded for this sample are 34,000 or so clones; over 75% of them occurred a single time. Approximately 4.4% of the sample belongs to the ten largest clones.

The sequence links TRBV27 to TRBJ1-5, and TRBD1 aligns with 7 junction nucleotides. The sample here was unsorted PBMCs, taken 3.3 years after starting antiretroviral therapy. The sequence was obtained from a man aged 18-30 years with HIV. The nucleotides read TGTGCCAGCAGTTTATCGACAGGGATGGGACAGCCCCAGCATTTT. Its translation reads: CASSLSTGMGQPQHF.